This TCR beta chain appears in the sequencing data of a study of glioma-infiltrating T cells. Germline lookup yields CDR1 SGHTA and CDR2 FQGNSA. This CDR3 has 17 amino acids. TCR alpha and beta CDR3 regions were amplified from RNA using iRepertoire nested multiplex PCR. MiXCR was run by TCRdb on the multiplex PCR reads, yielding one entry per CDR3 protein. The sample lists some 100,000 distinct CDR3 sequences, around a quarter occurring once. A word on this clonotype: At one end, the junction sequence differs from germline, possibly due to a read error.

Input material: glioma tissue, nonneoplastic brain tissue, or PBMCs (not recorded which). The receptor comes from a human donor with low-grade glioma or glioblastoma, undergoing nonglioma brain surgery, or in good health (not recorded which). The J gene is TRBJ2-7, the V gene TRBV7-2; 7 bases agree with TRBD2. The CDR3 coding sequence is TGTGCCAGCGGCTTAAAAAGGCCGAGCGGGAAGACCTACGAGCAGTACTTC. Its protein is CASGLKRPSGKTYEQYF.